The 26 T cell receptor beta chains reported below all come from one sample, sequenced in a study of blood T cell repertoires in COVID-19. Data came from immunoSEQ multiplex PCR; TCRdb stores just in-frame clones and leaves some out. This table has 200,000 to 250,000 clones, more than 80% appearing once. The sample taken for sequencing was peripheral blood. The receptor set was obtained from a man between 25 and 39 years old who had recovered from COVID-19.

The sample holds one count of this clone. CDR3 region: CASSSIGDSTDTQYF. The DNA for the CDR3 is TGTGCCAGTAGTTCGATAGGGGACAGTACAGATACGCAGTATTTT. The V call is TRBV19, the J call TRBJ2-3; 7 bases match TRBD1. There are 15 residues in the CDR3. Losses at the gene ends were 5 bases for V and 3 bases for J; bases not matched to a gene: 8. CDR1 is LNHDA and CDR2 is SQIVND in the germline V gene (reference sequence).

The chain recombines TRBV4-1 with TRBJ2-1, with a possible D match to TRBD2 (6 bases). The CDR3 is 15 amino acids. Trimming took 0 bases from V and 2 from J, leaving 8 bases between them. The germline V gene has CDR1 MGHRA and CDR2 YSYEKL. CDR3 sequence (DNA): TGCGCCAGCAGCCAAGAGACGGGGGCCTACAATGAGCAGTTCTTC. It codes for CASSQETGAYNEQFF.

CDR3 region: CASSYRDRDTEAFF. CDR3 DNA: TGTGCCAGCAGCTACCGGGACAGGGACACTGAAGCTTTCTTT. The rearrangement joins TRBV7-8 to TRBJ1-1, with 9 positions matching TRBD1. V shed 4 bases and J 3 bases; nucleotides not matched to a gene: 3. Looked up from germline, CDR1 is SGHVS and CDR2 is FQNEAQ. There are 14 residues in the CDR3.

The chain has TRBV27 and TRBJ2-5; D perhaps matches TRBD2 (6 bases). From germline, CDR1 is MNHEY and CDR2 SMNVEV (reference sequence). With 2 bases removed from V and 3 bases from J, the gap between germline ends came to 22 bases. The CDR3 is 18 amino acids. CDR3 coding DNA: TGTGCCAGCAGTTTAGAATTTATTCGGGGAGGACAAGAAGAGACCCAGTACTTC. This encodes CASSLEFIRGGQEETQYF.

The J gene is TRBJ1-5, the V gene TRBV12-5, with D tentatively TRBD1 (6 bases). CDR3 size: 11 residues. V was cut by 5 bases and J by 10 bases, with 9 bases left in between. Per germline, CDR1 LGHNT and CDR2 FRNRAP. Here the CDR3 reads CASGPDRPQHF. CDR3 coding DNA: TGTGCTAGTGGTCCGGACAGACCCCAGCATTTT.

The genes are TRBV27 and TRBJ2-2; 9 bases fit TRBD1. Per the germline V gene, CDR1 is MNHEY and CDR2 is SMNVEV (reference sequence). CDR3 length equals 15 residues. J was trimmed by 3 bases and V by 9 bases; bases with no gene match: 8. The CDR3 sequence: CASTKGDRDTGELFF. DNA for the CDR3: TGTGCCAGTACCAAGGGGGACAGGGACACCGGGGAGCTGTTTTTT.

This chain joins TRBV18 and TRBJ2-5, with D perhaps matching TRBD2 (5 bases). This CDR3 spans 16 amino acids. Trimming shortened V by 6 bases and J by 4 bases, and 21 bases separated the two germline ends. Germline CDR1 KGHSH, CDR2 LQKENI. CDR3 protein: CASSPAASSAVETQYF. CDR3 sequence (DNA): TGTGCCAGCTCGCCAGCGGCCTCGAGTGCGGTAGAGACCCAGTACTTC.

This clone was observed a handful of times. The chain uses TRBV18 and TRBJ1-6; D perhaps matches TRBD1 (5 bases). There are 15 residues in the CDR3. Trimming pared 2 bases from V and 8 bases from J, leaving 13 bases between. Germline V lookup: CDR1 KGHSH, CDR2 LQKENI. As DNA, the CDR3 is TGTGCCAGCTCACCATTGGAAGTCAGGGATTCACCCCTCCACTTT. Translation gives CASSPLEVRDSPLHF.

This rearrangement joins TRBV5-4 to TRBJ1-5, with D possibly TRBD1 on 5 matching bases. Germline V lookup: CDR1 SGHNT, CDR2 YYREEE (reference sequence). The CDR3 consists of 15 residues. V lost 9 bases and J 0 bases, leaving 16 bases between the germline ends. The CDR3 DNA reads TGTGCCACCTGGATAAAGGGGCGTAGCAATCAGCCCCAGCATTTT. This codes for CATWIKGRSNQPQHF.

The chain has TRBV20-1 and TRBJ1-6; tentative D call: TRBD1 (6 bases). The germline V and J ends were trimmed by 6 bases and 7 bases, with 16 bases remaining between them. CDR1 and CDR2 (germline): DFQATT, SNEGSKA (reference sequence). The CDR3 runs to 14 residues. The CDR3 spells CSASGGTLNSPLHF. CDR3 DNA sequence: TGCAGTGCGAGTGGGGGGACACTAAATTCACCCCTCCACTTT.

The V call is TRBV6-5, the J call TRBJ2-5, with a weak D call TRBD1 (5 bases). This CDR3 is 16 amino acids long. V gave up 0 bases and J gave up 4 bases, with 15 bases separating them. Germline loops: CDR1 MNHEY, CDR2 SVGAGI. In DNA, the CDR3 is TGTGCCAGCAGTTACTCGGCATCCCAAGGGGTAGAGACCCAGTACTTC. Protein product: CASSYSASQGVETQYF.

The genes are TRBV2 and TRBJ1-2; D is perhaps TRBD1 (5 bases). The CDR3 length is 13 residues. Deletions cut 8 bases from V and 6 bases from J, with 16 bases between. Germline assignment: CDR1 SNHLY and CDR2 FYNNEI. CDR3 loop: CASHGAYGDGYTF. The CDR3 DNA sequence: TGTGCCAGCCATGGGGCCTACGGCGATGGCTACACCTTC.

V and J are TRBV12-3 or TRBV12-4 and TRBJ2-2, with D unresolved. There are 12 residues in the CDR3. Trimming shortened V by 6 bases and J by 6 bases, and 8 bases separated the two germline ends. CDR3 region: CASSLSPGELFF. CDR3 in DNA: TGTGCCAGCAGCCTTAGCCCCGGGGAGCTGTTTTTT.

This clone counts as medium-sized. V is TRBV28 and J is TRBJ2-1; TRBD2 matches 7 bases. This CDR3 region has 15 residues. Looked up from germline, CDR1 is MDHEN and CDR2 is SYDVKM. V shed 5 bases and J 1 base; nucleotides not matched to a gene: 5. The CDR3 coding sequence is TGTGCCAGCAGTCGTACTAGCGTTTCCTACAATGAGCAGTTCTTC. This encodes CASSRTSVSYNEQFF.

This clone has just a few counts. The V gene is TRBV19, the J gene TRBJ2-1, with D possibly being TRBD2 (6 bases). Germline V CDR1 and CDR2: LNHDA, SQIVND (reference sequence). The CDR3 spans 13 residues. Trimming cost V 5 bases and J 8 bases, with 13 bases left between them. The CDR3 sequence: CASSLYWGDEQFF. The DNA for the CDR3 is TGTGCCAGTAGTTTATATTGGGGGGATGAGCAGTTCTTC.

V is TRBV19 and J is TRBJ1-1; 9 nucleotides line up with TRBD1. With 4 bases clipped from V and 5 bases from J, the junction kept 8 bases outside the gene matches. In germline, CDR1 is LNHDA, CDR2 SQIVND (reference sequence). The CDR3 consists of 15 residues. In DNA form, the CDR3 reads TGTGCCAGTAGTAGGCCCGGGACAGGGACTACTGAAGCTTTCTTT. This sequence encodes CASSRPGTGTTEAFF.

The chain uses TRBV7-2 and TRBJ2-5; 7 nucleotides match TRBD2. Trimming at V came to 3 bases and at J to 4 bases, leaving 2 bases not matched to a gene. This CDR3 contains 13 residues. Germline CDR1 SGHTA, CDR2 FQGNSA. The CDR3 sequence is CASSLASGETQYF. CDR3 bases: TGTGCCAGCAGCTTGGCTAGCGGAGAGACCCAGTACTTC.

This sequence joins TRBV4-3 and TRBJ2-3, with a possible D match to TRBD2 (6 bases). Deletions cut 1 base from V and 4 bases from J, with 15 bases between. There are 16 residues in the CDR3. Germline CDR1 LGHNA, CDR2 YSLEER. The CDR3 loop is CASSQGPSAYADTQYF. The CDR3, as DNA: TGCGCCAGCAGCCAAGGCCCTAGCGCCTACGCAGATACGCAGTATTTT.

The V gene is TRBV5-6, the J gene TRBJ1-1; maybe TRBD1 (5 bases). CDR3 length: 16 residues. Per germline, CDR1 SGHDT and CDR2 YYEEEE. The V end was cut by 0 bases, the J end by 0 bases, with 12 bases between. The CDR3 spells CASSLAQGLVNTEAFF. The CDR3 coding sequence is TGTGCCAGCAGCTTGGCCCAGGGACTAGTGAACACTGAAGCTTTCTTT.

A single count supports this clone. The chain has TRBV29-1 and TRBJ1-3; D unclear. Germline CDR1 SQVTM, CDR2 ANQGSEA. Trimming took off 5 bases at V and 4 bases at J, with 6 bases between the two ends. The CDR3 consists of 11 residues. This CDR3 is CSVLQGNTIYF. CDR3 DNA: TGCAGCGTTTTACAGGGAAACACCATATATTTT.

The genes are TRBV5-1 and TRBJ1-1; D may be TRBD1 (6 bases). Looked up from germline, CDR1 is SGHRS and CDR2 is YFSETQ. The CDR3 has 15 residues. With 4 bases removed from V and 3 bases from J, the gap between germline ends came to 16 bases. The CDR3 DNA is TGCGCCAGCAGCATCCCAGGGGCCGAATACACTGAAGCTTTCTTT. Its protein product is CASSIPGAEYTEAFF. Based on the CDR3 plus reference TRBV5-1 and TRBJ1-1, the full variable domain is KAGVTQTPRYLIKTRGQQVTLSCSPISGHRSVSWYQQTPGQGLQFLFEYFSETQRNKGNFPGRFSGRQFSNSRSEMNVSTLELGDSALYLCASSIPGAEYTEAFFGQGTRLTVV.

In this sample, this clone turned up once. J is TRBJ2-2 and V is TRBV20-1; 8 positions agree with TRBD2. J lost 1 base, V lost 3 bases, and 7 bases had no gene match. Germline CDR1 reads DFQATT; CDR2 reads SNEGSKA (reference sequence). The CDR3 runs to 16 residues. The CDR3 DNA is TGCAGTGCTAGTATGGCGGGGGGCCAGAACACCGGGGAGCTGTTTTTT. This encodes CSASMAGGQNTGELFF.

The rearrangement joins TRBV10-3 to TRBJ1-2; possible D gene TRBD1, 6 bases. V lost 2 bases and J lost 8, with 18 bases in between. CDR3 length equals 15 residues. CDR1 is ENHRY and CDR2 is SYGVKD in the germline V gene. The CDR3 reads CAISEDRLPILGYTF. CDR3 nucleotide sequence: TGTGCCATCAGTGAGGACAGGCTGCCTATTCTCGGCTACACCTTC.

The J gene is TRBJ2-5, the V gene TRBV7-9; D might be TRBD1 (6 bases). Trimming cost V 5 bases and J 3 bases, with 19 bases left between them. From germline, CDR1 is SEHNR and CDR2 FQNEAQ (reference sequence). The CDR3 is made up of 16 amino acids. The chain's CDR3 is CASSPRKLDREETQYF. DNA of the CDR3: TGTGCCAGCAGCCCCCGCAAACTGGACAGAGAAGAGACCCAGTACTTC.

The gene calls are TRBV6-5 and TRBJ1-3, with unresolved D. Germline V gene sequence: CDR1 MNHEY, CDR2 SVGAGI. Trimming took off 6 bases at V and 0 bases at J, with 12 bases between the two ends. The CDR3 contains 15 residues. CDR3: CASSRSLSSGNTIYF. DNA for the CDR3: TGTGCCAGCAGCAGGTCCCTAAGCTCTGGAAACACCATATATTTT.

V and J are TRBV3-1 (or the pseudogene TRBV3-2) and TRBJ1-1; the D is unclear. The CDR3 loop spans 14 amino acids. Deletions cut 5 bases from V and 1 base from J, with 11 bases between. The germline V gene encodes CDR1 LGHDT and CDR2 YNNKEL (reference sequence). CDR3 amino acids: CASSARTWNTEAFF. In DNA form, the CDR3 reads TGTGCCAGCAGCGCACGAACATGGAACACTGAAGCTTTCTTT.